This T cell receptor (beta chain) is from a study of T cell responses to AZD1222 COVID-19 vaccine. Overall study results and limits: Females made up more of the donors, who were largely white British, and clonal diversity may have come out too low. Spike-specific TCR breadth and depth grew following two AZD1222 doses. Within unmutated variant regions lay the reported targets of nearly half of spike-specific TCRs. It was only after the peak T cell response that any repertoires were sampled.

The method was immunoSEQ multiplex PCR; TCRdb's version includes in-frame clones alone and lacks a portion of them. The sample lists 75,000 to 100,000 clones; roughly 90% were seen once. In regard to this clone: Its target is not known.

The germline V gene has CDR1 LNHDA and CDR2 SQIVND (reference sequence). There are 13 residues in the CDR3. Trimming shortened V by 10 bases and J by 7 bases, and 19 bases separated the two germline ends. This clonotype was sampled from an adult in good health. Source: peripheral blood, taken on day 0 of AZD1222 vaccination. V is TRBV19 and J is TRBJ1-2; D uncertain. The CDR3 region has the DNA TGTGCCACAACGGACTTCTCGGTAGTTGGCTACACCTTC. It translates to CATTDFSVVGYTF. The full variable domain, completed using reference TRBV19 and TRBJ1-2, is DGGITQSPKYLFRKEGQNVTLSCEQNLNHDAMYWYRQDPGQGLRLIYYSQIVNDFQKGDIAEGYSVSREKKESFPLTVTSAQKNPTAFYLCATTDFSVVGYTFGSGTRLTVV.